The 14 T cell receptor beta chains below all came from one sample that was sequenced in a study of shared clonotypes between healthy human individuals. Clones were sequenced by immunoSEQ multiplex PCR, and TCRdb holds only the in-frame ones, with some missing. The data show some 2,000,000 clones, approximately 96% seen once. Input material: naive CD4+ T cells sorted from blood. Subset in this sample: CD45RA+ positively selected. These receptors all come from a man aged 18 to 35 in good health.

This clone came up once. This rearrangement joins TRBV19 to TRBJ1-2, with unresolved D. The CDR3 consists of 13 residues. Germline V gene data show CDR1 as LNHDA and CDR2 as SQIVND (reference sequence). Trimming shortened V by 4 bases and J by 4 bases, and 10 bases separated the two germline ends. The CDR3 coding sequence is TGTGCCAGTAGTACAGCCGCTATCTATGGCTACACCTTC. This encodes CASSTAAIYGYTF.

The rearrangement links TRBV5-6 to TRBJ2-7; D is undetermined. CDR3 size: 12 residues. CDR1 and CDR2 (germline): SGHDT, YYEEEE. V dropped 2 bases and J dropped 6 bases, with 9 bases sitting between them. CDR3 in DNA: TGTGCCAGCAGCTTTACCCGCGGCGAGCAGTACTTC. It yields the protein CASSFTRGEQYF.

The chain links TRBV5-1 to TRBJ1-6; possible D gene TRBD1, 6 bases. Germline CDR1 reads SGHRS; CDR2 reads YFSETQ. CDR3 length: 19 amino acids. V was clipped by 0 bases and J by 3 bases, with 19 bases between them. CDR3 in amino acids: CASSLAQGTNLLYNSPLHF. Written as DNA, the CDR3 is TGCGCCAGCAGCTTGGCCCAAGGGACAAACCTCCTCTATAATTCACCCCTCCACTTT.

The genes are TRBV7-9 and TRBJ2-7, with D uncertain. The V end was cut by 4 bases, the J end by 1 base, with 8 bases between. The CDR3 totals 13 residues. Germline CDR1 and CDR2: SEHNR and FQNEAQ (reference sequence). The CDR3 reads CASSSGDSYEQYF. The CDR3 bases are TGTGCCAGCAGCTCGGGCGATTCCTACGAGCAGTACTTC.

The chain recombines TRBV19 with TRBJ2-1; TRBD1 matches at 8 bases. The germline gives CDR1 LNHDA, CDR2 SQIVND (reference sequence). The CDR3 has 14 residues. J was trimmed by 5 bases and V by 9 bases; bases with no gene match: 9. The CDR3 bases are TGTGCCAGACCAAGCCGGACAGGGAACAATGAGCAGTTCTTC. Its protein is CARPSRTGNNEQFF. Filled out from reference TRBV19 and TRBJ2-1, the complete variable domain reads DGGITQSPKYLFRKEGQNVTLSCEQNLNHDAMYWYRQDPGQGLRLIYYSQIVNDFQKGDIAEGYSVSREKKESFPLTVTSAQKNPTAFYLCARPSRTGNNEQFFGPGTRLTVL.

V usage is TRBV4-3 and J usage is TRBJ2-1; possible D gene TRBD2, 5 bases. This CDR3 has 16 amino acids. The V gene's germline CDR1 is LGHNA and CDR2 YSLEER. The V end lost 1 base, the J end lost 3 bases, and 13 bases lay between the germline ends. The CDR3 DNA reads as TGCGCCAGCAGCCAAGGGTTGCGGGTAGTCTACAATGAGCAGTTCTTC. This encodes CASSQGLRVVYNEQFF.

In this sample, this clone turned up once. CDR3 bases: TGTGCCAGCAGCTCACTACAGGGGGCGGTCTATGGCTACACCTTC. Encoded protein: CASSSLQGAVYGYTF. This sequence joins TRBV7-9 and TRBJ1-2; 9 nucleotides align to TRBD1. CDR3 length equals 15 residues. The germline V gene encodes CDR1 SEHNR and CDR2 FQNEAQ (reference sequence). The trim removed 4 bases at V and 4 bases at J, leaving 7 bases unmatched.

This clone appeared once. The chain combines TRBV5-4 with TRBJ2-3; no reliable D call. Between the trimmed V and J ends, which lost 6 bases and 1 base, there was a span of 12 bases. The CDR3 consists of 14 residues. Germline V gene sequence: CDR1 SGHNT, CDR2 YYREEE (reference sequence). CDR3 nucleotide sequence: TGTGCCAGCACAAAGGGTCTGGGCACAGATACGCAGTATTTT. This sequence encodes CASTKGLGTDTQYF.

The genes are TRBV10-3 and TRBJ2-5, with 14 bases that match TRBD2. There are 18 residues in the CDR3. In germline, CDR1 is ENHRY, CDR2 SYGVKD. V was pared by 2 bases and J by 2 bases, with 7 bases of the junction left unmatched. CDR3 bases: TGTGCCATCAGTGAGGGACTAGCGGGAGGCGGACAACAAGAGACCCAGTACTTC. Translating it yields CAISEGLAGGGQQETQYF.

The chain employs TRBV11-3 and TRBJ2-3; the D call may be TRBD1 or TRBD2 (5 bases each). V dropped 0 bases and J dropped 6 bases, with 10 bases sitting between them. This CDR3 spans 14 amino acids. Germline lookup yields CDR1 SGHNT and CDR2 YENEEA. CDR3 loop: CASSLEGVHDTQYF. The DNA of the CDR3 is TGTGCCAGCAGCTTAGAGGGGGTTCACGATACGCAGTATTTT.

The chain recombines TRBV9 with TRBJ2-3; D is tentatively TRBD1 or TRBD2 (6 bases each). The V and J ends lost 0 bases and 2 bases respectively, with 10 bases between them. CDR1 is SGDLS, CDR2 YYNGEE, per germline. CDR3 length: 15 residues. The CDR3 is CASSVAGAHTDTQYF. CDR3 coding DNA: TGTGCCAGCAGCGTAGCGGGGGCTCACACAGATACGCAGTATTTT.

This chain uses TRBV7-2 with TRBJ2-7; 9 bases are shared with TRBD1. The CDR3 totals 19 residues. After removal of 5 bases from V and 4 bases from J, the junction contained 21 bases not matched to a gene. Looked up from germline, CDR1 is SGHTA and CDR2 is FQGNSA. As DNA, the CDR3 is TGTGCCAGCAGCCTTAAAACCCGCCCTCTAACAGGGGGCGCGTACGAGCAGTACTTC. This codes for CASSLKTRPLTGGAYEQYF.

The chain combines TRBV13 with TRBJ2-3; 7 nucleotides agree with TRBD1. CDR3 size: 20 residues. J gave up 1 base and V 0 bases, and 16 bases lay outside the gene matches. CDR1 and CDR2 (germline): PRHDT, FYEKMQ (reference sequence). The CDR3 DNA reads TGTGCCAGCAGCTTAGGAAGGGGGCGGATTTACGGGAAGGGCACAGATACGCAGTATTTT. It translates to CASSLGRGRIYGKGTDTQYF.

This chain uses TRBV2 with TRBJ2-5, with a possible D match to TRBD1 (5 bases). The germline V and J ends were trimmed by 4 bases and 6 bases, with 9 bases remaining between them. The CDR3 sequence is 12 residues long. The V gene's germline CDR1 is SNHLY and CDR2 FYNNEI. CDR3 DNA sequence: TGTGCCAGCAGTGGTCAGGGTCAGACCCAGTACTTC. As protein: CASSGQGQTQYF.